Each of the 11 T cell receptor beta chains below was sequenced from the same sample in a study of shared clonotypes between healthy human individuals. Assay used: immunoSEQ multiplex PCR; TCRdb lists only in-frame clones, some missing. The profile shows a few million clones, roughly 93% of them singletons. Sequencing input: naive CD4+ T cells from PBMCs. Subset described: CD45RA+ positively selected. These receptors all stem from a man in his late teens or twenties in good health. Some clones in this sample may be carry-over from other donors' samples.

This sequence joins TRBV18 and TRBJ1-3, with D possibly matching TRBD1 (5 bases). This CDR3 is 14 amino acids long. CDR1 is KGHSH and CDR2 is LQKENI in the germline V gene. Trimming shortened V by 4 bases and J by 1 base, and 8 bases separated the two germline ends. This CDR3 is CASSQGVSGNTIYF. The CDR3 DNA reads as TGTGCCAGCTCACAAGGGGTTTCTGGAAACACCATATATTTT.

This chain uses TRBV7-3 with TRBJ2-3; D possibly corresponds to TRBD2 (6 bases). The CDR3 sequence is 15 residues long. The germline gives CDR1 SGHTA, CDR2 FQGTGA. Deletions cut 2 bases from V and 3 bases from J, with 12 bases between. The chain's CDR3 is CASSLWGEATDTQYF. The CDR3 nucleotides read TGTGCCAGCAGCTTATGGGGGGAGGCGACAGATACGCAGTATTTT.

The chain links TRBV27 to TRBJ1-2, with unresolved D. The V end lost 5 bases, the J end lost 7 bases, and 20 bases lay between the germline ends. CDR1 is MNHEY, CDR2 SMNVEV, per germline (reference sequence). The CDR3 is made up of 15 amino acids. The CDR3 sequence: CASSPRLWASGGYTF. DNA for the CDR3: TGTGCCAGCAGTCCCAGGTTGTGGGCGTCGGGTGGCTACACCTTC.

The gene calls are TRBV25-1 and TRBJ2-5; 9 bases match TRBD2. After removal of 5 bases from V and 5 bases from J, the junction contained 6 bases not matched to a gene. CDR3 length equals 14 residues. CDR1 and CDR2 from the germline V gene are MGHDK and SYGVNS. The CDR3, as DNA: TGTGCCAGCAGTTTAGCGGGAGTGGTTGAGACCCAGTACTTC. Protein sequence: CASSLAGVVETQYF.

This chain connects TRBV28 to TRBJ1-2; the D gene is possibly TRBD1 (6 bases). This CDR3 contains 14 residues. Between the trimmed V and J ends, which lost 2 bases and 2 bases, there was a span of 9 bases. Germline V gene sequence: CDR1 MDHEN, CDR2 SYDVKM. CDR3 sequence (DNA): TGTGCCAGCAGTTTAGGGGGGGGCAACTATGGCTACACCTTC. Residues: CASSLGGGNYGYTF.

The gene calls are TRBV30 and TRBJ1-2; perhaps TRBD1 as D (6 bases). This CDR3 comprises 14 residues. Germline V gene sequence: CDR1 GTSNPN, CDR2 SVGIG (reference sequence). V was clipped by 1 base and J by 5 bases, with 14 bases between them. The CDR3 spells CAWSEGVFFYGYTF. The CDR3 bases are TGTGCCTGGAGTGAGGGGGTTTTTTTTTATGGCTACACCTTC. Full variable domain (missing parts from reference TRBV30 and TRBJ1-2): SQTIHQWPATLVQPVGSPLSLECTVEGTSNPNLYWYRQAAGRGLQLLFYSVGIGQISSEVPQNLSASRPQDRQFILSSKKLLLSDSGFYLCAWSEGVFFYGYTFGSGTRLTVV.

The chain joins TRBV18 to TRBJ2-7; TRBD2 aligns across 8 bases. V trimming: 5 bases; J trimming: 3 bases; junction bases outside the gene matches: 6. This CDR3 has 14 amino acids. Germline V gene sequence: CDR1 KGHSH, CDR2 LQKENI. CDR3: CASSTAGVGYEQYF. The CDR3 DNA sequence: TGTGCCAGCTCAACAGCGGGAGTCGGCTACGAGCAGTACTTC.

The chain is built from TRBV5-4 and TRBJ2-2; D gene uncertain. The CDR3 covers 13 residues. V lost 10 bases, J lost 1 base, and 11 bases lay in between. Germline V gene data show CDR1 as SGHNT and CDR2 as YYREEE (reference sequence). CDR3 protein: CAGQAQNTGELFF. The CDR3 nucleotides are TGTGCCGGTCAGGCCCAGAACACCGGGGAGCTGTTTTTT.

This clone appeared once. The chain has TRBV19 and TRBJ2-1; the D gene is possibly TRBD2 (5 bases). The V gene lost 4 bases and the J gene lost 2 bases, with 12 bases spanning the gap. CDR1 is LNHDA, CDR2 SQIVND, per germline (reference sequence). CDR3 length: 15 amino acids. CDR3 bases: TGTGCCAGTAGTAGCCGGACGGAGGCCTACAATGAGCAGTTCTTC. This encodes CASSSRTEAYNEQFF.

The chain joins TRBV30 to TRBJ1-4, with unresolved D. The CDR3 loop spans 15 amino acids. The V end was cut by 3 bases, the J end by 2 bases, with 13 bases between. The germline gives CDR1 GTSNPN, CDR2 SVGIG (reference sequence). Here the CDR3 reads CAWSPLEGTNEKLFF. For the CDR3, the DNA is TGTGCCTGGAGCCCATTGGAAGGTACTAATGAAAAACTGTTTTTT. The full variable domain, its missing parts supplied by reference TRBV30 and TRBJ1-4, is SQTIHQWPATLVQPVGSPLSLECTVEGTSNPNLYWYRQAAGRGLQLLFYSVGIGQISSEVPQNLSASRPQDRQFILSSKKLLLSDSGFYLCAWSPLEGTNEKLFFGSGTQLSVL.

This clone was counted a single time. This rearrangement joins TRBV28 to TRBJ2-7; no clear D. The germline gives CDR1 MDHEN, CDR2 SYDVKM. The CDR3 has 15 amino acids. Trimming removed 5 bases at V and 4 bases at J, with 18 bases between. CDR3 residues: CASSGNYRLAYEQYF. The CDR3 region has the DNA TGTGCCAGCAGTGGCAACTACCGCCTGGCGTACGAGCAGTACTTC.